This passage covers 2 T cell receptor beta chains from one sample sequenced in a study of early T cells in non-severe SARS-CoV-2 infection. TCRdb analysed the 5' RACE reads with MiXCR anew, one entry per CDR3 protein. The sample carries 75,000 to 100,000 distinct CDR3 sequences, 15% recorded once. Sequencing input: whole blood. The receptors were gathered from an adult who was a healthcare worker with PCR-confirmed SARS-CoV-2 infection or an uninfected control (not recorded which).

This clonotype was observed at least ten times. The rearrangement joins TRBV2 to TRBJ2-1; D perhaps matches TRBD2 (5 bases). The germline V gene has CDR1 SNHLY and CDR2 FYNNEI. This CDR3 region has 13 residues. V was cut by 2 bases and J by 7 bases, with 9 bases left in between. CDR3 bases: TGTGCCAGCAGTGAATTACGGGGTAATGAGCAGTTCTTC. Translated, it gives CASSELRGNEQFF.

CDR3 in DNA: TGTGCCAGCAACCAGGGGGGTTGGGACCACGAGCAGTACTTC. The encoded protein is CASNQGGWDHEQYF. The rearrangement uses TRBV11-2 and TRBJ2-7; possibly TRBD1 for D (7 bases). CDR1 SGHAT and CDR2 FQNNGV come from the germline V gene. The CDR3 totals 14 residues. V was cut by 7 bases and J by 5 bases, with 18 bases left in between.